A selection of T cell receptor beta chains follows, all from one sample in a study of response to subunit inactivated influenza vaccine. From the RT-PCR reads, TCRdb called clonotypes with MiXCR, one entry per CDR3 protein. The sample consists of under 200,000 distinct CDR3 sequences, 11% of them appearing once. Sequences were derived from non-naive T cells sorted from PBMCs, sampled 35 to 45 days after vaccination. The receptors derive from a man between 50 and 59 years old who received an inactivated influenza vaccine. The CDR3 runs from the conserved cysteine through the conserved F or W. The D gene is left open where the match is weak. Size values are once, few and many counts, or a class for expanded clones, and some rows have none.

.	.	TRBV14	TRBJ2-7	CASSQVDAFYEQYF	TGTGCCAGCAGCCAAGTGGACGCCTTCTACGAGCAGTACTTC
.	few	TRBV7-9	TRBJ2-2	CASSLGGHFTGELFF	TGTGCCAGCAGCTTGGGGGGACACTTCACCGGGGAGCTGTTTTTT
TRBD1	.	TRBV6-2/TRBV6-3	TRBJ2-3	CASSHPGQGTDTQYF	TGTGCCAGCAGTCATCCGGGACAGGGGACAGATACGCAGTATTTT
TRBD1	few	TRBV3-1	TRBJ1-5	CASSQVPFGTGGQPQHF	TGTGCCAGCAGCCAAGTTCCTTTTGGCACAGGGGGTCAGCCCCAGCATTTT
TRBD1	.	TRBV3-1	TRBJ1-5	CASSQRQGRYQPQHF	TGTGCCAGCAGCCAGAGACAGGGCCGTTATCAGCCCCAGCATTTT
TRBD2	few	TRBV13	TRBJ2-1	CASSATSGRGYEQFF	TGTGCCAGCAGCGCAACTAGCGGGAGGGGTTATGAGCAGTTCTTC
TRBD1	.	TRBV20-1	TRBJ2-2	CSARVGGTGNTGELFF	TGCAGTGCTAGAGTGGGTGGGACAGGAAACACCGGGGAGCTGTTTTTT
.	many	TRBV5-1	TRBJ2-1	CASSLGERRQSSYNEQFF	TGCGCCAGCAGCTTGGGGGAGAGGCGCCAAAGCTCCTACAATGAGCAGTTCTTC
.	many	TRBV4-3	TRBJ2-2	CASSPGLGTKARTGELFF	TGCGCCAGCAGCCCTGGTCTGGGCACGAAGGCTAGGACCGGGGAGCTGTTTTTT
.	many	TRBV4-2	TRBJ2-3	CASSQDGDASDTQYF	TGTGCCAGCAGCCAAGATGGGGACGCATCAGATACGCAGTATTTT
TRBD1	few	TRBV20-1	TRBJ1-5	CSAKVWDRGSNQPQHF	TGCAGTGCTAAGGTTTGGGACAGGGGGTCCAATCAGCCCCAGCATTTT
.	.	TRBV7-2	TRBJ2-2	CASSLVGRGNTGELFF	TGTGCCAGCAGCTTAGTCGGCAGGGGGAACACCGGGGAGCTGTTTTTT
.	many	TRBV20-1	TRBJ1-5	CSARDRGRPNQPQHF	TGCAGTGCTAGAGATCGAGGCAGACCCAATCAGCCCCAGCATTTT
.	.	TRBV28	TRBJ1-6	CASSPGSPDNSPLHF	TGTGCCAGCAGTCCTGGGTCCCCGGATAATTCACCCCTCCACTTT
.	many	TRBV20-1	TRBJ2-5	CSARVFLGTAETQYF	TGCAGTGCTAGAGTTTTTCTGGGAACAGCGGAGACCCAGTACTTC
TRBD1	.	TRBV25-1	TRBJ1-2	CASSVRTGVGYTF	TGTGCCAGCAGTGTAAGGACAGGGGTAGGCTACACCTTC
.	.	TRBV7-5	TRBJ2-6	CISVPEAWGLPTRVGANVLTF	.